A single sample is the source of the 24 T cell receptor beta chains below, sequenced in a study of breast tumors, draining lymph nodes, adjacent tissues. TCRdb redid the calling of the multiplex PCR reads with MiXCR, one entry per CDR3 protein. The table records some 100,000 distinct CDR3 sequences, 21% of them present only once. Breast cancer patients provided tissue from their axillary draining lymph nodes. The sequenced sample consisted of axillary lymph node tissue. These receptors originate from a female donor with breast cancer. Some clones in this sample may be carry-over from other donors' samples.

Written as DNA, the CDR3 is TGTGCCAGCAGTTCCACAGGGTCGGGTCAGCCCCAGCATTTT. This codes for CASSSTGSGQPQHF. The genes are TRBV28 and TRBJ1-5, with D tentatively TRBD1 (6 bases). Germline V lookup: CDR1 MDHEN, CDR2 SYDVKM. This CDR3 spans 14 amino acids. The ends were cut back, 4 bases at V and 6 bases at J, with 13 bases in the middle.

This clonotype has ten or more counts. The CDR3 spells CASSVAAGGGEETQYF. The CDR3 DNA sequence: TGTGCCAGCAGCGTAGCGGCGGGGGGCGGGGAAGAGACCCAGTACTTC. The genes are TRBV9 and TRBJ2-5; 8 bases agree with TRBD2. The CDR3 has 16 residues. Trimming at V came to 0 bases and at J to 3 bases, leaving 7 bases not matched to a gene. Germline V CDR1 and CDR2: SGDLS, YYNGEE.

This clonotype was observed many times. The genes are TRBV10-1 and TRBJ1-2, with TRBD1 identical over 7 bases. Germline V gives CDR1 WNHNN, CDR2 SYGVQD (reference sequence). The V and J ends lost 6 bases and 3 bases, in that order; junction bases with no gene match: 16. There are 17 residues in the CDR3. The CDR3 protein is CASRVPLTGNPDYGYTF. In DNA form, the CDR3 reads TGCGCCAGCAGGGTACCCTTGACAGGGAACCCAGACTATGGCTACACCTTC.

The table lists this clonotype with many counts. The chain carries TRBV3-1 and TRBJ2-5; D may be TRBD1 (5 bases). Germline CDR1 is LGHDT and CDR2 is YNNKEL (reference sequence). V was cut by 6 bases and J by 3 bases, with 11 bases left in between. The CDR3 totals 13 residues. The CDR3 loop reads CASRLLTEETQYF. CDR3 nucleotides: TGTGCCAGCAGACTTTTGACAGAAGAGACCCAGTACTTC.

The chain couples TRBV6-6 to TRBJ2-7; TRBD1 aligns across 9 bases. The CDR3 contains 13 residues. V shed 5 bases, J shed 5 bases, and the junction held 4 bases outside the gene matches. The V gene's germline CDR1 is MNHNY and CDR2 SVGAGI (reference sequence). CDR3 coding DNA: TGTGCCAGCAGTCGACAGGGGGTAAACGAGCAGTACTTC. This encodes CASSRQGVNEQYF.

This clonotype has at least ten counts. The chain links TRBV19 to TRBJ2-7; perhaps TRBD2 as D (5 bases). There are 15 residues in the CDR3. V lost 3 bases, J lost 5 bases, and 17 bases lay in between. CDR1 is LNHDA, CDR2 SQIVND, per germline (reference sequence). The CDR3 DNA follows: TGTGCCAGTAGTATCGGAGGACTCGGAGAGGACGAGCAGTACTTC. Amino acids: CASSIGGLGEDEQYF.

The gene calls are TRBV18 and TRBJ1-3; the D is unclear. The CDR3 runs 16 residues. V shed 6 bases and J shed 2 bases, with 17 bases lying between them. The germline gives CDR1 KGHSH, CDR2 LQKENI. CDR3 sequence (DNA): TGTGCCAGCTCTCATCCGGGTACCGCTACTGGAAACACCATATATTTT. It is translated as CASSHPGTATGNTIYF. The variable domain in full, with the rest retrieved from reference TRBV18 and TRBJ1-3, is NAGVMQNPRHLVRRRGQEARLRCSPMKGHSHVYWYRQLPEEGLKFMVYLQKENIIDESGMPKERFSAEFPKEGPSILRIQQVVRGDSAAYFCASSHPGTATGNTIYFGEGSWLTVV.

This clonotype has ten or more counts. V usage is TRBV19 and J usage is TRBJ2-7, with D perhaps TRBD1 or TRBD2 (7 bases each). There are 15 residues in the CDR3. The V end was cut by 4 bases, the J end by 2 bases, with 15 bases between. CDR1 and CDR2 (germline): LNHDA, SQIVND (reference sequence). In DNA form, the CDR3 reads TGTGCCAGTAGTAGAGGACAGGCGGGGGCCTACGAGCAGTACTTC. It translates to CASSRGQAGAYEQYF.

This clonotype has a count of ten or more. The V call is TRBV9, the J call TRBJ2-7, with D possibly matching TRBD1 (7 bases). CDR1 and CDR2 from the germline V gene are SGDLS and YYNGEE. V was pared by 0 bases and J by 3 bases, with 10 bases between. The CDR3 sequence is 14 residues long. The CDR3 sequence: CASSVGQGGYEQYF. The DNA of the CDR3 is TGTGCCAGCAGCGTAGGACAGGGAGGCTACGAGCAGTACTTC.

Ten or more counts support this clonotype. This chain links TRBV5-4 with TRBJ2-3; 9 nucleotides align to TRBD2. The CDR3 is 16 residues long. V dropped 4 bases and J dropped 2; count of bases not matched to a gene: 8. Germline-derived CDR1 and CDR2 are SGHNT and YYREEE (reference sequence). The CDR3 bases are TGTGCCAGCAGCCTTCGTACTAGCGGGCTCACAGATACGCAGTATTTT. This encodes CASSLRTSGLTDTQYF.

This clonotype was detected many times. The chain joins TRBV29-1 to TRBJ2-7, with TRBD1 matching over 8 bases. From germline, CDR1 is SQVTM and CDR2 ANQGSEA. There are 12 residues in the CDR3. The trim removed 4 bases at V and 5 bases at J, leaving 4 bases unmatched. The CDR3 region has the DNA TGCAGCGTTGTCCCGGACAGGGACGAGCAGTACTTC. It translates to CSVVPDRDEQYF.

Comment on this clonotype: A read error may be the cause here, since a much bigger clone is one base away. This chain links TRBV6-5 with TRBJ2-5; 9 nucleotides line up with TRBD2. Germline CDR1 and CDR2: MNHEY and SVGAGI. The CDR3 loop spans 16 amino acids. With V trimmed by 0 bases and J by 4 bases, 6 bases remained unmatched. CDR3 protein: CASSYSFSGGRETQYF. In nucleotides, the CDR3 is TGTGCCAGCAGTTACTCGTTTAGCGGGGGACGAGAGACCCAGTACTTC.

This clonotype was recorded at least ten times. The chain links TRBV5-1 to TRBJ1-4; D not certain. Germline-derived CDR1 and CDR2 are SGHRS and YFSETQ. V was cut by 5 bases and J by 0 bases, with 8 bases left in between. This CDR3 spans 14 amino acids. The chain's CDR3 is CASSSDTTNEKLFF. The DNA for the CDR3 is TGCGCCAGCAGTTCCGACACAACTAATGAAAAACTGTTTTTT.

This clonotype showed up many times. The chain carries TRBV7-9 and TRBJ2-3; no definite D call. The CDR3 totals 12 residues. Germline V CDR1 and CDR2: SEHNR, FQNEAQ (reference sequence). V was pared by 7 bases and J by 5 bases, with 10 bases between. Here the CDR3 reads CASNTNEDTQYF. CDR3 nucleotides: TGTGCCAGCAATACCAATGAAGATACGCAGTATTTT.

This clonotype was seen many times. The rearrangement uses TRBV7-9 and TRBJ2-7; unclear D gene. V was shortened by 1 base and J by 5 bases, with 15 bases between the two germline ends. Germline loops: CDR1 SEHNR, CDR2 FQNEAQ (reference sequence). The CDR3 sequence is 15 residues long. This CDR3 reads CASSLVRGSPHEQYF. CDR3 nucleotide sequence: TGTGCCAGCAGCTTAGTCAGAGGAAGCCCCCACGAGCAGTACTTC.

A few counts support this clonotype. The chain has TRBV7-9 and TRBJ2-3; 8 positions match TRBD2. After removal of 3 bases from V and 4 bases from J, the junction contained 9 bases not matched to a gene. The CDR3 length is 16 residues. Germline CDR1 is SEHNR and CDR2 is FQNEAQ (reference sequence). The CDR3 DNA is TGTGCCAGCAGCTTGGGTACTAGCGGAGGGGCAGATACGCAGTATTTT. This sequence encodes CASSLGTSGGADTQYF.

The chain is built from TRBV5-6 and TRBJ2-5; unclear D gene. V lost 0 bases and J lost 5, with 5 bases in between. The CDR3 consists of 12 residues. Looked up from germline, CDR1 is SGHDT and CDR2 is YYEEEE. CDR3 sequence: CASSLATETQYF. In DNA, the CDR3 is TGTGCCAGCAGCTTGGCTACCGAGACCCAGTACTTC.

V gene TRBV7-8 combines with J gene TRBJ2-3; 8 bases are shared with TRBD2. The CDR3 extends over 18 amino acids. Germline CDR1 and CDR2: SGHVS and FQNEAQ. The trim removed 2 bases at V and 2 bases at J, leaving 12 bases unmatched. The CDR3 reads CASSLQAAGGRITDTQYF. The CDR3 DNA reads TGTGCCAGCAGCTTACAAGCTGCGGGGGGTCGGATCACAGATACGCAGTATTTT.

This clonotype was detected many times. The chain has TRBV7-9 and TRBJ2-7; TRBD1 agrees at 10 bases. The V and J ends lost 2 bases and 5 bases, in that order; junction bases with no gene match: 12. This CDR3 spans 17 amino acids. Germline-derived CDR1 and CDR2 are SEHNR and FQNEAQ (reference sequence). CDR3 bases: TGTGCCAGCAGCTTATCTTCGGGTCGGGACAGGGGAAACGAGCAGTACTTC. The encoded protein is CASSLSSGRDRGNEQYF. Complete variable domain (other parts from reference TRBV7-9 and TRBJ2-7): DTGVSQNPRHKITKRGQNVTFRCDPISEHNRLYWYRQTLGQGPEFLTYFQNEAQLEKSRLLSDRFSAERPKGSFSTLEIQRTEQGDSAMYLCASSLSSGRDRGNEQYFGPGTRLTVT.

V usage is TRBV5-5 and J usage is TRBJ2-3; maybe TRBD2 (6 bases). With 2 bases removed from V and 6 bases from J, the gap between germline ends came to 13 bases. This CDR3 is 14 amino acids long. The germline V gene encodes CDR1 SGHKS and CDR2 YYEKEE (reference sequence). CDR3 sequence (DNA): TGTGCCAGCAGCTTAAGGGACTCCCATGATACGCAGTATTTT. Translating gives CASSLRDSHDTQYF.

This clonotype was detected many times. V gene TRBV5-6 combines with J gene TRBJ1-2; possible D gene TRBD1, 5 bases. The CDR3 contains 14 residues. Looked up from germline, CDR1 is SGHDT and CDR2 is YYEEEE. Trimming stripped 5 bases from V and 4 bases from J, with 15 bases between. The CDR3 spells CASSRNRNFYGYTF. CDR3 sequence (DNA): TGTGCCAGCAGTCGCAACAGGAATTTCTATGGCTACACCTTC.

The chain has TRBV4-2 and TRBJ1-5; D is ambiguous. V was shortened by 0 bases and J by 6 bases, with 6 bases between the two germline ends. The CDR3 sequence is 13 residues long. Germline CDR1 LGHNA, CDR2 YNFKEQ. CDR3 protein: CASSQDVAQPQHF. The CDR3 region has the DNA TGTGCCAGCAGCCAAGATGTGGCTCAGCCCCAGCATTTT.

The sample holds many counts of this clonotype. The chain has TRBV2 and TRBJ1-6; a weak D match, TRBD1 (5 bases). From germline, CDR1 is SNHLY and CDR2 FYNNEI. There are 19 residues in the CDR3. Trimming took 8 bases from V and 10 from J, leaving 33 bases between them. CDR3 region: CASLLKGIGYNQLPSPLHF. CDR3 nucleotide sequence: TGTGCCAGCCTCCTTAAGGGGATAGGATACAACCAATTGCCATCACCCCTCCACTTT.

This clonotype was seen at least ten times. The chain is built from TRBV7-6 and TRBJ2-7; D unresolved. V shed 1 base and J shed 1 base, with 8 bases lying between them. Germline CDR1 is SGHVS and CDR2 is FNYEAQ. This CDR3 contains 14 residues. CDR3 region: CASSLDAGSYEQYF. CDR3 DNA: TGTGCCAGCAGCTTAGACGCCGGTTCCTACGAGCAGTACTTC.